These 25 T cell receptor beta chains came from one sample sequenced in a study of memory CD4+ T cells and cytomegalovirus serostatus. Single viable CD3+CD4+CD8-CD45RO+ cells were sorted as the memory CD4+ T cells. Sequencing was performed with immunoSEQ multiplex PCR; in TCRdb, only in-frame clones are kept and a portion is missing. The data contain 35,000 to 45,000 clones, 79% of them singletons. Sequencing used memory CD4+ T cells from blood. Receptors were obtained from an adult in good health and CMV-seronegative.

This chain connects TRBV7-7 to TRBJ2-7, with TRBD2 matching over 7 bases. V gave up 5 bases and J gave up 5 bases; unmatched junction bases: 6. Germline-derived CDR1 and CDR2 are SSHAT and FNYEAQ (reference sequence). The CDR3 extends over 13 amino acids. The CDR3 sequence is CASSRDYGDEQYF. The CDR3 DNA sequence: TGTGCCAGCAGCCGGGACTACGGGGACGAGCAGTACTTC.

Notes on this clone: This sample includes further DNA sequences coding for the same CDR3. This chain connects TRBV18 to TRBJ1-4, with D hard to call. This CDR3 spans 15 amino acids. Germline CDR1 reads KGHSH; CDR2 reads LQKENI. With 0 bases removed from V and 5 bases from J, the gap between germline ends came to 10 bases. CDR3 loop: CASSPPSVGNEKLFF. CDR3 sequence (DNA): TGTGCCAGCTCACCACCGTCGGTCGGAAATGAAAAACTGTTTTTT.

This chain connects TRBV5-1 to TRBJ2-3; the match to TRBD2 covers 7 bases. The germline gives CDR1 SGHRS, CDR2 YFSETQ. V trimming: 5 bases; J trimming: 0 bases; junction bases outside the gene matches: 6. The CDR3 extends over 15 amino acids. Here the CDR3 DNA reads TGCGCCAGCAGACCGACTAGCATGAGCACAGATACGCAGTATTTT. It encodes CASRPTSMSTDTQYF.

This chain uses TRBV7-9 with TRBJ2-5; D tentatively reads TRBD1 or TRBD2 (5 bases each). The CDR3 consists of 13 residues. Germline CDR1 and CDR2: SEHNR and FQNEAQ (reference sequence). V was pared by 8 bases and J by 7 bases, with 17 bases between. The DNA for the CDR3 is TGTGCCAGCGGTTCAGGCCGGGGCAGGACCCAGTACTTC. This gives the protein CASGSGRGRTQYF.

The rearrangement links TRBV2 to TRBJ2-3; tentatively, D is TRBD2 (6 bases). Trimming took 1 base from V and 8 from J, leaving 19 bases between them. This CDR3 has 16 residues. The V gene's germline CDR1 is SNHLY and CDR2 FYNNEI. CDR3: CASSEVGGWNQGTQYF. In DNA form, the CDR3 reads TGTGCCAGCAGTGAAGTGGGAGGATGGAACCAGGGTACGCAGTATTTT. The entire variable domain, with the rest obtained from reference TRBV2 and TRBJ2-3, is as follows: EPEVTQTPSHQVTQMGQEVILRCVPISNHLYFYWYRQILGQKVEFLVSFYNNEISEKSEIFDDQFSVERPDGSNFTLKIRSTKLEDSAMYFCASSEVGGWNQGTQYFGPGTRLTVL.

In the case of this clone: Other DNA sequences in this specimen translate into the identical CDR3. The rearrangement uses TRBV5-1 and TRBJ2-7; D may be TRBD2 (5 bases). Germline CDR1 reads SGHRS; CDR2 reads YFSETQ. This CDR3 has 15 residues. The ends were cut back, 0 bases at V and 2 bases at J, with 12 bases in the middle. CDR3 bases: TGCGCCAGCAGCTTGGAGGGCGGGCGAGCCTACGAGCAGTACTTC. Translated: CASSLEGGRAYEQYF.

V gene TRBV18 combines with J gene TRBJ2-5; D remains unclear. Trimming shortened V by 0 bases and J by 4 bases, and 12 bases separated the two germline ends. CDR3 size: 15 residues. Germline lookup yields CDR1 KGHSH and CDR2 LQKENI. The CDR3 spells CASSPPRPIGETQYF. CDR3 sequence (DNA): TGTGCCAGCTCACCACCCCGGCCAATCGGAGAGACCCAGTACTTC.

The chain couples TRBV5-1 to TRBJ2-3, with D perhaps matching TRBD1 (5 bases). Deletions cut 0 bases from V and 5 bases from J, with 10 bases between. Looked up from germline, CDR1 is SGHRS and CDR2 is YFSETQ. The CDR3 totals 14 residues. CDR3 DNA sequence: TGCGCCAGCAGCTTGGCCAGGGTTCAAGATACGCAGTATTTT. This sequence encodes CASSLARVQDTQYF. The full variable domain, its missing parts supplied by reference TRBV5-1 and TRBJ2-3, is KAGVTQTPRYLIKTRGQQVTLSCSPISGHRSVSWYQQTPGQGLQFLFEYFSETQRNKGNFPGRFSGRQFSNSRSEMNVSTLELGDSALYLCASSLARVQDTQYFGPGTRLTVL.

J is TRBJ1-3 and V is TRBV19; perhaps TRBD1 as D (5 bases). This CDR3 comprises 19 residues. Germline V gives CDR1 LNHDA, CDR2 SQIVND (reference sequence). V was trimmed by 3 bases and J by 1 base, leaving 22 bases between them. The CDR3 here is CASSMSRLWQGNSGNTIYF. The CDR3 DNA reads as TGTGCCAGTAGTATGAGCCGGCTCTGGCAGGGAAATTCTGGAAACACCATATATTTT.

The rearrangement joins TRBV19 to TRBJ1-4, with D maybe TRBD1 (5 bases). The CDR3 loop spans 12 amino acids. CDR1 LNHDA and CDR2 SQIVND come from the germline V gene (reference sequence). Trimming pared 8 bases from V and 8 bases from J, leaving 12 bases between. This chain's CDR3 is CASFRAGEKLFF. DNA of the CDR3: TGTGCCAGTTTCAGGGCAGGGGAAAAACTGTTTTTT. Supplemented by reference TRBV19 and TRBJ1-4, the full variable domain reads DGGITQSPKYLFRKEGQNVTLSCEQNLNHDAMYWYRQDPGQGLRLIYYSQIVNDFQKGDIAEGYSVSREKKESFPLTVTSAQKNPTAFYLCASFRAGEKLFFGSGTQLSVL.

This rearrangement joins TRBV10-3 to TRBJ2-7, with D unclear. Between the trimmed V and J ends, which lost 0 bases and 2 bases, there was a span of 11 bases. CDR1 is ENHRY and CDR2 is SYGVKD in the germline V gene. The CDR3 has 15 residues. CDR3 nucleotides: TGTGCCATCAGTGAGTCGAGGATAGTTACCTACGAGCAGTACTTC. Its protein product is CAISESRIVTYEQYF.

This clone has more than one count but fewer than ten. This chain links TRBV6-5 with TRBJ2-2, with a weak D call TRBD1 (5 bases). Germline V lookup: CDR1 MNHEY, CDR2 SVGAGI. The CDR3 totals 13 residues. V was trimmed by 4 bases and J by 4 bases, leaving 7 bases between them. CDR3 loop: CASSLTVTGELFF. CDR3 sequence (DNA): TGTGCCAGCAGTTTGACAGTCACCGGGGAGCTGTTTTTT.

This clone qualifies as medium-sized. The V gene is TRBV2, the J gene TRBJ2-7; TRBD1 agrees at 7 bases. Germline-derived CDR1 and CDR2 are SNHLY and FYNNEI. Trimming removed 10 bases from V and 11 bases from J; junction bases left unmatched: 8. The CDR3 covers 10 residues. The CDR3 region has the DNA TGTGCCACGCGACAGGGCCGGGAGTACTTC. Translation: CATRQGREYF.

This chain uses TRBV21-1 with TRBJ1-1; the D segment call TRBD1 is taken from the table without a DNA check. TRBV21-1 is a recognized pseudogene. This CDR3 is 14 amino acids long. CDR3 nucleotides: TGTGCCAGCAGCTCCCGACAGGGGGCGACTGAAGCTTTCTTT. It yields the protein CASSSRQGATEAFF.

The CDR3 spells CASSSFRGGSYNEQFF. CDR3 DNA sequence: TGTGCCAGCAGCTCTTTCAGGGGTGGCTCCTACAATGAGCAGTTCTTC. This chain links TRBV11-2 with TRBJ2-1; perhaps TRBD1 as D (6 bases). The CDR3 is 16 amino acids. Germline V gene data show CDR1 as SGHAT and CDR2 as FQNNGV. The V and J ends lost 4 bases and 0 bases respectively, with 13 bases between them.

This chain joins TRBV29-1 and TRBJ1-1; possible D gene TRBD1, 6 bases. The length of the CDR3 is 13 residues. Germline V lookup: CDR1 SQVTM, CDR2 ANQGSEA. The V gene lost 3 bases and the J gene lost 4 bases, with 12 bases spanning the gap. The CDR3 spells CSVDYSGVTEAFF. CDR3 DNA sequence: TGCAGCGTTGATTACTCAGGGGTCACTGAAGCTTTCTTT.

This clone was found a few times. This chain uses TRBV7-9 with TRBJ2-1; 9 positions match TRBD1. Germline V gene sequence: CDR1 SEHNR, CDR2 FQNEAQ (reference sequence). The CDR3 runs 16 residues. V was clipped by 5 bases and J by 6 bases; unmatched bases: 11. CDR3: CASSPQTGGPANEQFF. The CDR3 DNA follows: TGTGCCAGCAGCCCACAGACAGGGGGGCCGGCCAATGAGCAGTTCTTC.

Here the CDR3 DNA reads TGTGCCAGCAGCTTATTCCCTAGCGGGATTTTCTACGAGCAGTACTTC. Protein product: CASSLFPSGIFYEQYF. J is TRBJ2-7 and V is TRBV11-3; 9 bases are a match to TRBD2. CDR1 is SGHNT, CDR2 YENEEA, per germline. The CDR3 is made up of 16 amino acids. V was pared by 2 bases and J by 3 bases, with 8 bases of the junction left unmatched.

CDR3 sequence: CASSLGQMGNTIYF. As DNA, the CDR3 is TGTGCCAGCAGCTTGGGACAGATGGGGAACACCATATATTTT. The chain links TRBV5-6 to TRBJ1-3; a weak D match, TRBD1 (5 bases). Germline values: CDR1 SGHDT, CDR2 YYEEEE. V lost 0 bases to trimming and J lost 7 bases, with 11 bases between them. The CDR3 has 14 amino acids.

The chain recombines TRBV4-1 with TRBJ1-1, with 8 bases lining up with TRBD1. Germline V CDR1 and CDR2: MGHRA, YSYEKL. The CDR3 is 15 residues long. The V segment lost 4 bases and the J segment 5 bases; nucleotides outside the gene matches: 9. CDR3 loop: CASSRSDRVRTEAFF. For the CDR3, the DNA is TGCGCCAGCAGCCGATCGGACAGGGTCCGAACTGAAGCTTTCTTT.

The chain couples TRBV7-2 to TRBJ2-4; no firm D call. The V gene's germline CDR1 is SGHTA and CDR2 FQGNSA. The CDR3 loop spans 12 amino acids. V was cut by 2 bases and J by 3 bases, with 2 bases left in between. The CDR3 protein is CASSLLKNIQYF. The CDR3 DNA follows: TGTGCCAGCAGCTTACTCAAAAACATTCAGTACTTC.

J is TRBJ1-1 and V is TRBV11-3; D is unresolved. V was clipped by 2 bases and J by 4 bases, with 14 bases between them. The CDR3 loop spans 15 amino acids. Germline V gene data show CDR1 as SGHNT and CDR2 as YENEEA. CDR3 protein: CASSLFSRRLTEAFF. The CDR3 nucleotides read TGTGCCAGCAGCTTATTCAGTCGGCGGCTCACTGAAGCTTTCTTT.

The chain carries TRBV11-2 and TRBJ1-3, with D unresolved. The V and J ends lost 5 bases and 3 bases respectively, with 5 bases between them. CDR3 length: 12 amino acids. Germline-derived CDR1 and CDR2 are SGHAT and FQNNGV. CDR3 sequence: CASSGRGNTIYF. The CDR3 DNA reads TGTGCCAGCAGCGGACGTGGAAACACCATATATTTT.

The V call is TRBV23-1, the J call TRBJ2-2; 7 nucleotides match TRBD2. TRBV23-1 qualifies as an ORF whose function is uncertain. After removal of 8 bases from V and 5 bases from J, the junction contained 17 bases not matched to a gene. The CDR3 is made up of 17 amino acids. The CDR3 DNA is TGCGCCAGCCCCCAAAGCGGGGACCTGGAGGGGACCGGGGAGCTGTTTTTT. Translation gives CASPQSGDLEGTGELFF.

The rearrangement uses TRBV5-6 and TRBJ2-5; D is uncertain. Germline V gene lookup returns CDR1 SGHDT and CDR2 YYEEEE. The ends were cut back, 4 bases at V and 2 bases at J, with 6 bases in the middle. CDR3 length: 12 amino acids. The CDR3 region is CASSRVQETQYF. CDR3 nucleotides: TGTGCCAGCAGCCGGGTACAAGAGACCCAGTACTTC.